This T cell receptor (beta chain) was retrieved from a study of tumor-infiltrating lymphocytes in oesophageal squamous cell carcinoma. CDR1 and CDR2 (germline): KGHDR, SFDVKD. Trimming stripped 9 bases from V and 0 bases from J, with 12 bases between. The CDR3 runs 14 residues. Each CDR3 protein is one row after TCRdb ran MiXCR on the PCR reads. The data show 8,500 to 11,000 distinct CDR3 sequences, roughly 60% seen once. The sequence was collected from a female donor with esophageal squamous cell carcinoma. This rearrangement joins TRBV24-1 to TRBJ2-3; D remains ambiguous. Sequencing input: esophageal tumor tissue. CDR3 sequence reads: CATARSSSTDTQYF. CDR3 nucleotide sequence: TGTGCCACCGCCCGATCCTCTAGCACAGATACGCAGTATTTT.